Listed below are T cell receptor beta chains from one sample, sequenced in a study of HIV-infected patients and healthy controls. TCRdb reanalysed the 5' RACE reads using MiXCR and keeps one entry per CDR3 protein. The sample lists about 16,000 distinct CDR3 sequences; 9.4% were seen once. Sequences were obtained from blood. Receptors were obtained from an adult in good health. The CDR3 runs from the conserved cysteine through the conserved F or W. A D gene is named only where the DNA matches it firmly. Clone size, where shown, is once, few, many, or a class for clones that have expanded.

V	D	size	J	DNA	CDR3
TRBV7-6	.	many	TRBJ2-1	TGTGCCAGCAGCTCCCGTGAATCTCTTCTCATTGAGCAGTTCTTC	CASSSRESLLIEQFF
TRBV11-2	TRBD1	many	TRBJ2-1	TGTGCCAGCAGTGAGCCAGGACAGGATTACAATGAGCAGTTCTTC	CASSEPGQDYNEQFF
TRBV6-2/TRBV6-3	.	many	TRBJ2-2	TGTGCCAGCTCCAACCGGGAGAACACCGGGGAGCTGTTTTTT	CASSNRENTGELFF
TRBV2	TRBD1	many	TRBJ2-3	TGTGCCAGCAGTGGAGGACAGGGGTTTCCAGATACGCAGTATTTT	CASSGGQGFPDTQYF
TRBV30	.	few	TRBJ2-1	TGTGCCTGGAGTGTAAGGGCTAGCGTAGTGTCCTACAATGAGCAGTTCTTC	CAWSVRASVVSYNEQFF
TRBV10-3	TRBD2	medium-sized	TRBJ2-5	TGTGCCATCAGTGAGCCCGGGAGGGCCGCAGAGACCCAGTACTTC	CAISEPGRAAETQYF
TRBV7-9	TRBD1	medium-sized	TRBJ2-6	TGTGCCAGCAGCTTAGGGGACAGTACCTCTGGGGCCAACGTCCTGACTTTC	CASSLGDSTSGANVLTF
TRBV11-3	.	few	TRBJ2-5	TGTGCCAGCAGCTCGGAGGGACTAGGGACAGTCAGGAGGGAGACCCAGTACTTC	CASSSEGLGTVRRETQYF
TRBV28	TRBD2	medium-sized	TRBJ2-3	TGTGCCAGCAGCCGTCTAGCGGGAGCGGGCGCAGATACGCAGTATTTT	CASSRLAGAGADTQYF
TRBV4-1	.	many	TRBJ2-7	TGCGCCAGCAGCCAAGATCGAACAGCGAATAGCTACGAGCAGTACTTC	CASSQDRTANSYEQYF
TRBV5-1	TRBD1	many	TRBJ1-2	TGCGCCAGCAGGCGGACAGGAGAATTTCGGTATGGCTACACCTTC	CASRRTGEFRYGYTF
TRBV6-5	.	.	TRBJ2-7	TGTGCCAGCAGTTACTCGAGGGGGGAGCAGTACTTC	CASSYSRGEQYF
TRBV7-6	TRBD2	few	TRBJ2-1	TGTGCCAGCAGCTGGACTAGCAGTGGAGATGAGCAGTTCTTC	CASSWTSSGDEQFF
TRBV10-3	.	few	TRBJ2-4	TGTGCCATCAGTGATTCCGTTGTAGACATTCAGTACTTC	CAISDSVVDIQYF
TRBV4-2	.	many	TRBJ2-2	TGTGCCAGCAGCCAAGATCTTGGTAGGGGCACCGGGGAGCTGTTTTTT	CASSQDLGRGTGELFF
TRBV29-1	TRBD2	many	TRBJ2-3	TGCAGCCTACGGGGGGGCTTAAAAGATACGCAGTATTTT	CSLRGGLKDTQYF
TRBV19	.	.	TRBJ1-4	TGTGCCAGTAGTTCCCAGGGAGGATGGGATGAAAAACTGTTTTTT	CASSSQGGWDEKLFF
TRBV12-3/TRBV12-4	.	.	TRBJ2-7	TGTGCCAGCACCCCGGGGAACGAGCAGTACTTC	CASTPGNEQYF
TRBV4-1	.	many	TRBJ1-4	TGCGCCAGCAGCCAAGAGTCGTGGGGCAGGGGAGTCACAACTAATGAAAAACTGTTTTTT	CASSQESWGRGVTTNEKLFF
TRBV12-3/TRBV12-4	TRBD1	medium-sized	TRBJ2-2	TGTGCCAGCAGTTTAGTGACAGGGGTCACCGGGGAGCTGTTTTTT	CASSLVTGVTGELFF
TRBV11-2	.	.	TRBJ2-7	TGTGCCAGCAGCCCGAGCTCCTACGAGCAGTACTTC	CASSPSSYEQYF
TRBV5-5	.	many	TRBJ2-7	TGTGCCAGCAGCTTGGTGTGGGGTTCCTACGAGCAGTACTTC	CASSLVWGSYEQYF
TRBV7-9	.	.	TRBJ1-3	TGTGCCAGCAGCCGTACAGGGTTTGTCGGAAACACCATATATTTT	CASSRTGFVGNTIYF
TRBV6-6	TRBD2	many	TRBJ2-3	TGTGCCAGCAGTTACAGCGGACTAGCGGGGGATACGCAGTATTTT	CASSYSGLAGDTQYF
TRBV29-1	.	many	TRBJ1-2	TGCAGCGTTGTAGGGGATCTAGCTAACTATGGCTACACCTTC	CSVVGDLANYGYTF
TRBV5-1	TRBD2	many	TRBJ2-5	TGCGCCAGCAGCTTGGAGGTAGCGGGGACTGGGACCCAGTACTTC	CASSLEVAGTGTQYF
TRBV24-1	.	.	TRBJ1-5	TGTGCCACCAGTGACAGGGATCTTCAGCCCCAGCATTTT	CATSDRDLQPQHF
TRBV20-1	.	many	TRBJ2-3	TGCAGTGCTAGAACCCCTGCGGGGAACGCGGGTAGCACAGATACGCAGTATTTT	CSARTPAGNAGSTDTQYF
TRBV29-1	TRBD1	.	TRBJ2-1	TGCAGCGTCGACAGCCCACAGGGGATCCTGGAGTATGAGCAGTTCTTC	CSVDSPQGILEYEQFF
TRBV7-9	.	many	TRBJ1-5	TGTGCCAGCAGCTTAAGGGGACGGCCCCAGCATTTT	CASSLRGRPQHF
TRBV11-2	.	many	TRBJ2-1	TGTGCCAGCAGCTTGGGCCGCCCCTACAATGAGCAGTTCTTC	CASSLGRPYNEQFF
TRBV5-4	.	.	TRBJ2-5	TGTGCCAGCAGCCCGCGTTCCCAGGTCCAAGAGACCCAGTACTTC	CASSPRSQVQETQYF
TRBV6-2/TRBV6-3	.	many	TRBJ2-3	TGTGCCAGCAGTTACTCGAAGGACTCCCAACTTTTT	CASSYSKDSQLF
TRBV28	TRBD2	few	TRBJ2-7	TGTGCCAGCAAGACTAGCGGGATTACCCGTTACGAGCAGTACTTC	CASKTSGITRYEQYF
TRBV18	.	.	TRBJ2-1	TGTGCCAGCTCTGAGGGAAGGGACAATGAGCAGTTCTTC	CASSEGRDNEQFF
TRBV29-1	.	.	TRBJ1-2	TGCAGCGTTGATGAGTTGGGGTTTAGGGGTAACTATGGCTACACCTTC	CSVDELGFRGNYGYTF
TRBV5-1	.	many	TRBJ1-5	TGCGCCAGCAGCCTTGACTATAGCAATCAGCCCCAGCATTTT	CASSLDYSNQPQHF
TRBV20-1	.	many	TRBJ2-1	TGCAGTGCTAGAGATCTAATGAGCTCCTACAATGAGCAGTTCTTC	CSARDLMSSYNEQFF
TRBV12-3/TRBV12-4	.	.	TRBJ2-3	TGTGCCAGCAGTTCCTTCGGGAGCACAGATACGCAGTATTTT	CASSSFGSTDTQYF
TRBV7-9	TRBD2	few	TRBJ2-5	TGTGCCAGCAGCACTCCCGGACTAGCGCGACAAGAGACCCAGTACTTC	CASSTPGLARQETQYF
TRBV5-6	TRBD1	.	TRBJ2-2	TGTGCCAGCAGCTGGGACAGGGGGCGGACCGGGGAGCTGTTTTTT	CASSWDRGRTGELFF
TRBV6-5	.	few	TRBJ1-1	TGTGCCAGCAGTTACTCGATGTCAGGGGTCATGAACACTGAAGCTTTCTTT	CASSYSMSGVMNTEAFF
TRBV6-5	.	many	TRBJ1-1	TGTGCCAGCAGTTACGGCCAGGCGAACACTGAAGCTTTCTTT	CASSYGQANTEAFF
TRBV5-4	.	.	TRBJ2-1	TGTGCCAGCAGCTTGGTACAATCCTACAATGAGCAGTTCTTC	CASSLVQSYNEQFF
TRBV7-6	.	many	TRBJ2-3	TGTGCCAGCAGCCCGGGACACATGATTAGCACAGATACGCAGTATTTT	CASSPGHMISTDTQYF
TRBV5-1	TRBD2	many	TRBJ2-3	TGCGCCAGCAGCCATGAACTAGCGGAGCGCACAGATACGCAGTATTTT	CASSHELAERTDTQYF
TRBV21-1	.	.	TRBJ2-5	TGTGCCAGCATGGACGAGGGACAAGAGACCCAGTACTTC	CASMDEGQETQYF
TRBV29-1	TRBD2	many	TRBJ2-3	TGCAGCGTCGAGACGACGGGAGGGCCAACAGATACGCAGTATTTT	CSVETTGGPTDTQYF
TRBV29-1	.	many	TRBJ2-3	TGCAGCGTCCTGGATGTGATGGAGGCAGATACGCAGTATTTT	CSVLDVMEADTQYF
TRBV11-2	TRBD2	medium-sized	TRBJ2-1	TGTGCCAGCCGCGGGACTAGCGGGTTCGGCTTGCCCTACAATGAGCAGTTCTTC	CASRGTSGFGLPYNEQFF
TRBV29-1	.	many	TRBJ1-1	TGCAGCGTTGTACAGCAGAACACTGAAGCTTTCTTT	CSVVQQNTEAFF
TRBV6-6	.	many	TRBJ2-2	TGTGCCAGCACCCCCTCCCGTTCGGCCGGGGAGCTGTTTTTT	CASTPSRSAGELFF
TRBV9	.	many	TRBJ1-1	TGTGCCAGCGCCCCGACCGCGGCGAGTTTTCTAGAAGCTTTCTTT	CASAPTAASFLEAFF
TRBV5-6	.	many	TRBJ2-7	TGTGCCAGCAGCCCCGGGACATTCGCCTACGAGCAGTACTTC	CASSPGTFAYEQYF
TRBV5-4	.	.	TRBJ2-7	TGTGCCAGCAGCTTGGGGACCCCGCTTCCAATTGCTTACGAGCAGTACTTC	CASSLGTPLPIAYEQYF
TRBV29-1	.	many	TRBJ1-1	TGCAGCGTTGGGGACACTGAAGCTTTCTTT	CSVGDTEAFF
TRBV7-8	TRBD1	many	TRBJ2-3	TGTGCCAGCAGCTTGGTGGACAGGGTTACAGATACGCAGTATTTT	CASSLVDRVTDTQYF